Below are 20 T cell receptor beta chains sequenced from a single sample in a study of shared clonotypes between healthy human individuals. Method: immunoSEQ multiplex PCR; TCRdb's copy keeps in-frame clones and lacks some. The top ten hold 9.5% to 15% of the sample, which has 450,000 to 500,000 clones, 60% to 80% seen once. Sequences were obtained from PBMCs. The receptor source for this set is a woman aged 35 to 49 in good health. Some clones in this sample may be carry-over from other donors' samples.

In the case of this clone: The CDR3 ends on some other residue instead of the conserved phenylalanine or tryptophan, so this is likely a read error. The V and J genes are TRBV27 and TRBJ1-1; 7 nucleotides line up with TRBD1. The CDR3 totals 14 residues. Trimming cost V 6 bases and J 1 base; bases outside gene matches: 5. In germline, CDR1 is MNHEY, CDR2 SMNVEV (reference sequence). The CDR3 region is CASRARGWNTEAFL. The CDR3 nucleotides are TGTGCCAGCAGGGCCAGGGGGTGGAACACTGAAGCTTTCCTT.

The rearrangement uses TRBV6-1 and TRBJ1-1, with D unclear. CDR1 MNHNS and CDR2 SASEGT come from the germline V gene. Trimming took 1 base from V and 0 from J, leaving 15 bases between them. The CDR3 length is 17 residues. DNA for the CDR3: TGTGCCAGCAGTGAAGGAGGGATCAACACCTTGAACACTGAAGCTTTCTTT. Translation: CASSEGGINTLNTEAFF.

Only one count was recorded for this clone. The V call is TRBV14, the J call TRBJ1-1; D ambiguous. Per the germline V gene, CDR1 is SGHDN and CDR2 is FVKESK. V lost 4 bases and J lost 4, with 19 bases in between. The CDR3 totals 16 residues. Here the CDR3 DNA reads TGTGCCAGCAGCCCGGGATATGGGTTGGGTGGCACTGAAGCTTTCTTT. Translating it yields CASSPGYGLGGTEAFF.

The chain combines TRBV29-1 with TRBJ2-2; TRBD2 matches 10 bases. This CDR3 region has 17 residues. V shed 1 base and J 5 bases; nucleotides not matched to a gene: 10. CDR1 is SQVTM and CDR2 is ANQGSEA in the germline V gene. This chain's CDR3 is CSVEGGLAGVGTGELFF. The CDR3 bases are TGCAGCGTTGAAGGCGGCCTAGCGGGAGTCGGGACCGGGGAGCTGTTTTTT.

A few counts support this clone. Mismatch with germline at one junction end may stem from a read error. The chain couples TRBV30 to TRBJ1-1, with no clear D. CDR1 and CDR2 from the germline V gene are GTSNPN and SVGIG (reference sequence). The CDR3 has 14 amino acids. For the CDR3, the DNA is TGTGCCTGGAGTAAGGGCCCAATGAACACTGAAGCTTTCTTC. Protein sequence: CAWSKGPMNTEAFF.

The chain is built from TRBV11-2 and TRBJ2-7; TRBD1 or TRBD2 may be the D gene (5 bases each). Trimming pared 5 bases from V and 2 bases from J, leaving 19 bases between. Germline CDR1 reads SGHAT; CDR2 reads FQNNGV. The CDR3 length is 16 residues. CDR3 residues: CASSQLERGSPYEQYF. For the CDR3, the DNA is TGTGCCAGCAGCCAGCTCGAGAGGGGAAGCCCCTACGAGCAGTACTTC.

The V gene is TRBV29-1, the J gene TRBJ2-2; possible D gene TRBD1, 5 bases. The CDR3 totals 13 residues. Trimming pared 4 bases from V and 1 base from J, leaving 7 bases between. Germline values: CDR1 SQVTM, CDR2 ANQGSEA. The DNA of the CDR3 is TGCAGCGTTGGGACATTGAACACCGGGGAGCTGTTTTTT. Translating gives CSVGTLNTGELFF.

The J gene is TRBJ2-1, the V gene TRBV29-1; 13 nucleotides line up with TRBD2. Per germline, CDR1 SQVTM and CDR2 ANQGSEA. The CDR3 is made up of 14 amino acids. Trimming took 4 bases from V and 7 from J; bases not matched to a gene: 4. CDR3 sequence: CSVGTSGRANEQFF. The CDR3 DNA follows: TGCAGCGTTGGAACTAGCGGGAGGGCTAATGAGCAGTTCTTC.

This clone was recorded only once. The V call is TRBV7-9, the J call TRBJ1-1; D ambiguous. Trimming stripped 6 bases from V and 4 bases from J, with 18 bases between. CDR3 length: 15 amino acids. Per germline, CDR1 SEHNR and CDR2 FQNEAQ (reference sequence). CDR3 region: CASSHSLGRGTEAFF. The CDR3 region has the DNA TGTGCCAGCAGTCACTCCTTAGGGCGAGGCACTGAAGCTTTCTTT.

This clone has at least ten counts. The sample carries other DNA sequences with the same CDR3. This chain connects TRBV7-3 to TRBJ2-2; D is unresolved. The germline V and J ends were trimmed by 5 bases and 7 bases, with 11 bases remaining between them. Germline loops: CDR1 SGHTA, CDR2 FQGTGA. This CDR3 is 13 amino acids long. CDR3 nucleotide sequence: TGTGCCAGCAGCCTAAAGTGGGGCGGGGAGCTGTTTTTT. Protein: CASSLKWGGELFF. Full variable domain (remainder filled in from reference TRBV7-3 and TRBJ2-2): GAGVSQTPSNKVTEKGKYVELRCDPISGHTALYWYRQSLGQGPEFLIYFQGTGAADDSGLPNDRFFAVRPEGSVSTLKIQRTERGDSAVYLCASSLKWGGELFFGEGSRLTVL.

The CDR3: CAWTGDTGNTIYF. CDR3 in DNA: TGTGCCTGGACGGGGGATACTGGAAACACCATATATTTT. The chain combines TRBV30 with TRBJ1-3, with D maybe TRBD1 (5 bases). Germline V gene data show CDR1 as GTSNPN and CDR2 as SVGIG (reference sequence). V was pared by 4 bases and J by 2 bases, with 9 bases between. This CDR3 has 13 amino acids. Filled out from reference TRBV30 and TRBJ1-3, the complete variable domain reads SQTIHQWPATLVQPVGSPLSLECTVEGTSNPNLYWYRQAAGRGLQLLFYSVGIGQISSEVPQNLSASRPQDRQFILSSKKLLLSDSGFYLCAWTGDTGNTIYFGEGSWLTVV.

In its sample, this clone was seen many times. The chain employs TRBV15 and TRBJ2-2; no definite D call. Between the trimmed V and J ends, which lost 2 bases and 7 bases, there was a span of 11 bases. Germline V gene lookup returns CDR1 LNHNV and CDR2 YYDKDF (reference sequence). The CDR3 spans 14 residues. In nucleotides, the CDR3 is TGTGCCACCAGCAGACCCGAAGAAGTCGGGGAGCTGTTTTTT. Amino acids: CATSRPEEVGELFF.

The sample holds one count of this clone. Other DNA sequences from this sample encode an identical CDR3 as well. The chain links TRBV9 to TRBJ2-2; D remains unclear. The CDR3 contains 14 residues. Looked up from germline, CDR1 is SGDLS and CDR2 is YYNGEE. Deletions cut 0 bases from V and 3 bases from J, with 6 bases between. CDR3 in amino acids: CASSVGRDTGELFF. CDR3 sequence (DNA): TGTGCCAGCAGCGTAGGCAGAGACACCGGGGAGCTGTTTTTT.

J is TRBJ2-5 and V is TRBV6-5, with a weak D call TRBD1 (6 bases). CDR1 is MNHEY, CDR2 SVGAGI, per germline. Trimming removed 4 bases from V and 0 bases from J, with 9 bases in between. This CDR3 contains 14 residues. CDR3 sequence reads: CASSSTGYQETQYF. The CDR3 DNA reads as TGTGCCAGCAGTTCCACAGGGTACCAAGAGACCCAGTACTTC.

Points on this clone: This may come from a read error, since a much larger clone is one base off. Other DNA sequences in the same sample also yield this CDR3. The rearrangement uses TRBV28 and TRBJ2-7; the D is unclear. This CDR3 comprises 13 residues. Looked up from germline, CDR1 is MDHEN and CDR2 is SYDVKM. V gave up 3 bases and J gave up 0 bases, with 6 bases separating them. The CDR3 protein is CASSLGSSYEQYF. CDR3 coding DNA: TGTGCCAGCAGTTTGGGCAGCTCCTACGAGCAGTACTTC.

The chain recombines TRBV11-2 with TRBJ1-4; no reliable D call. Trimming pared 1 base from V and 1 base from J, leaving 4 bases between. There are 14 residues in the CDR3. Germline V gene sequence: CDR1 SGHAT, CDR2 FQNNGV. The DNA of the CDR3 is TGTGCCAGCAGCTTAGGGAGAACTAATGAAAAACTGTTTTTT. This codes for CASSLGRTNEKLFF. The whole variable domain, filled in from reference TRBV11-2 and TRBJ1-4, reads EAGVAQSPRYKIIEKRQSVAFWCNPISGHATLYWYQQILGQGPKLLIQFQNNGVVDDSQLPKDRFSAERLKGVDSTLKIQPAKLEDSAVYLCASSLGRTNEKLFFGSGTQLSVL.

V and J are TRBV7-2 and TRBJ1-1, with D possibly being TRBD1 (5 bases). The CDR3 length is 14 residues. V was clipped by 5 bases and J by 5 bases, with 15 bases between them. Germline values: CDR1 SGHTA, CDR2 FQGNSA. The CDR3 sequence: CASSPGQGRTEAFF. The CDR3 region has the DNA TGTGCCAGCAGCCCCGGCCAGGGACGTACTGAAGCTTTCTTT.

The chain combines TRBV5-1 with TRBJ2-3, with D possibly being TRBD1 (5 bases). CDR1 SGHRS and CDR2 YFSETQ come from the germline V gene. The V and J ends lost 1 base and 0 bases respectively, with 12 bases between them. There are 16 residues in the CDR3. In DNA, the CDR3 is TGCGCCAGCAGCTTGTTTGGGGCGAGGAGCACAGATACGCAGTATTTT. It specifies CASSLFGARSTDTQYF.

The chain combines TRBV23-1 with TRBJ1-2, with D tentatively TRBD1 (5 bases). TRBV23-1 has ORF status, its function being uncertain. V was trimmed by 4 bases and J by 5 bases, leaving 29 bases between them. This CDR3 region has 19 residues. The CDR3 is CASSLPQRDCITPLYGYTF. The CDR3 bases are TGCGCCAGCAGTCTCCCTCAGCGGGACTGTATAACCCCCCTTTATGGCTACACCTTC.

J is TRBJ2-7 and V is TRBV11-2; D call uncertain. The CDR3 is 12 amino acids. Trimming shortened V by 1 base and J by 3 bases, and 4 bases separated the two germline ends. Per germline, CDR1 SGHAT and CDR2 FQNNGV. The CDR3 region is CASSLGFYEQYF. The CDR3 DNA follows: TGTGCCAGCAGCTTAGGGTTCTACGAGCAGTACTTC.